Below, 14 T cell receptor beta chains from the same sample are listed, as sequenced in a study of Graves' ophthalmopathy and Graves' hyperthyroidism. Investigators amplified TCR beta CDR3 regions from RNA transcripts. RT-PCR in the first round used HTBI primers; a second-round multiplex PCR followed. From the multiplex PCR reads, TCRdb called clonotypes with MiXCR, one entry per CDR3 protein. The table records approximately 410,000 distinct CDR3 sequences, approximately 15% of them present only once. Material: peripheral blood. The source of these receptors is a woman aged 18-29 years with stable Graves' hyperthyroidism.

The chain recombines TRBV5-1 with TRBJ2-6; the D is unclear. The CDR3 extends over 16 amino acids. CDR1 SGHRS and CDR2 YFSETQ come from the germline V gene. Trimming removed 0 bases at V and 0 bases at J, with 7 bases between. CDR3 amino acids: CASSLAVLSGANVLTF. CDR3 nucleotides: TGCGCCAGCAGCTTGGCTGTGCTCTCTGGGGCCAACGTCCTGACTTTC.

About this clonotype itself: The CDR3 does not close with the conserved phenylalanine or tryptophan, likely indicating a read error. The DNA is omitted, as the CDR3 cannot be located on it reliably, and the CDR3 follows TCRdb's listing. The chain joins TRBV6-2 or TRBV6-3 to TRBJ2-7; TRBD2 reflects the table's D call only, with no check against the DNA. The CDR3 length is 9 residues, termini included. Germline CDR1 and CDR2: MNHEY and SVGEGT. This chain's CDR3 is CASSYSQLA.

This clonotype was detected ten times or more. The chain employs TRBV6-2 or TRBV6-3 and TRBJ2-7, with a tentative D call TRBD1 (6 bases). CDR1 MNHEY and CDR2 SVGEGT come from the germline V gene. The CDR3 length is 13 residues. Trimming pared 2 bases from V and 2 bases from J, leaving 7 bases between. The CDR3 is CASSYGTTYEQYF. The CDR3 coding sequence is TGTGCCAGCAGTTACGGGACAACCTACGAGCAGTACTTC.

This clonotype showed up many times. The chain uses TRBV4-1 and TRBJ1-1; D not resolved. The germline V gene encodes CDR1 MGHRA and CDR2 YSYEKL. The CDR3 spans 14 residues. Deletions cut 1 base from V and 1 base from J, with 7 bases between. The CDR3 loop is CASSQVGWNTEAFF. DNA for the CDR3: TGCGCCAGCAGCCAAGTTGGGTGGAACACTGAAGCTTTCTTT.

The chain has TRBV6-1 and TRBJ1-2; D gene ambiguous. Trimming cost V 7 bases and J 4 bases, with 16 bases left between them. The CDR3 runs 14 residues. Per the germline V gene, CDR1 is MNHNS and CDR2 is SASEGT. The CDR3 here is CASTAERQTYGYTF. Written as DNA, the CDR3 is TGTGCCAGCACTGCAGAGCGTCAGACCTATGGCTACACCTTC.

This clonotype was seen ten or more times. The chain employs TRBV6-5 and TRBJ1-2; D is uncertain. CDR1 is MNHEY, CDR2 SVGAGI, per germline. Deletions cut 5 bases from V and 0 bases from J, with 10 bases between. The CDR3 runs 14 residues. This CDR3 is CASSPPSANYGYTF. In DNA form, the CDR3 reads TGTGCCAGCAGTCCACCGTCAGCTAACTATGGCTACACCTTC.

This clonotype was seen a few times. The genes are TRBV10-1 and TRBJ2-2; D is tentatively TRBD1 or TRBD2 (5 bases each). CDR3 length equals 15 residues. Germline CDR1 WNHNN, CDR2 SYGVQD (reference sequence). Trimming stripped 3 bases from V and 5 bases from J, with 13 bases between. The CDR3, as DNA: TGCGCCAGCAGTGATCGGGGCCCGTGGACCGGGGAGCTGTTTTTT. Its translation is CASSDRGPWTGELFF.

The chain joins TRBV6-2 or TRBV6-3 to TRBJ2-7, with TRBD2 matching over 10 bases. Trimming at V came to 6 bases and at J to 2 bases, leaving 7 bases not matched to a gene. The CDR3 has 15 residues. The germline gives CDR1 MNHEY, CDR2 SVGEGT. In DNA, the CDR3 is TGTGCCAGCAGCGGCCCTAGCGGGGGACCCTACGAGCAGTACTTC. Translated, it gives CASSGPSGGPYEQYF.

This clonotype occurred a few times. V usage is TRBV7-9 and J usage is TRBJ2-5, with D perhaps assigned TRBD1 or TRBD2 (7 bases each). The CDR3 has 15 residues. The germline V gene encodes CDR1 SEHNR and CDR2 FQNEAQ (reference sequence). V lost 5 bases and J 4 bases, leaving 17 bases between the germline ends. The CDR3 protein is CASSHTDREGETQYF. In nucleotides, the CDR3 is TGTGCCAGCAGCCACACCGACAGGGAGGGAGAGACCCAGTACTTC.

This clonotype was recorded many times. The chain employs TRBV7-8 and TRBJ2-5; TRBD2 might be the D (7 bases). The CDR3 runs to 14 residues. The V end lost 4 bases, the J end lost 4 bases, and 13 bases lay between the germline ends. CDR1 is SGHVS and CDR2 is FQNEAQ in the germline V gene. CDR3 sequence (DNA): TGTGCCAGCAGCTCACGGGGGGCGGGAGAGACCCAGTACTTC. Translating it yields CASSSRGAGETQYF.

This rearrangement joins TRBV2 to TRBJ2-2, with 9 bases that match TRBD1. From germline, CDR1 is SNHLY and CDR2 FYNNEI. V was pared by 6 bases and J by 2 bases, with 10 bases of the junction left unmatched. The CDR3 is 17 amino acids. The CDR3 sequence is CASRLFLDRGNTGELFF. The CDR3 region has the DNA TGTGCCAGCAGGTTATTCCTGGACAGGGGAAACACCGGGGAGCTGTTTTTT.

This clonotype was counted many times. The chain has TRBV20-1 and TRBJ2-2, with 9 bases matching TRBD2. CDR1 DFQATT and CDR2 SNEGSKA come from the germline V gene (reference sequence). The CDR3 spans 15 residues. V was clipped by 5 bases and J by 4 bases; unmatched bases: 8. This CDR3 is CSAPDFSGGTGELFF. For the CDR3, the DNA is TGCAGTGCTCCCGACTTTAGCGGGGGCACCGGGGAGCTGTTTTTT.

This clonotype was detected only a few times. The rearrangement uses TRBV5-4 and TRBJ1-2, with 7 bases fitting TRBD1. The CDR3 covers 17 residues. The J segment lost 6 bases and the V segment lost 1 base, leaving 15 bases of the junction unmatched. Germline loops: CDR1 SGHNT, CDR2 YYREEE (reference sequence). The CDR3 is CASSLRPSPGGRHGYTF. CDR3 coding DNA: TGTGCCAGCAGCTTGAGACCTTCGCCAGGGGGTCGACATGGCTACACCTTC.

The rearrangement links TRBV7-2 to TRBJ2-2; D remains ambiguous. CDR3 length equals 13 residues. V was trimmed by 5 bases and J by 7 bases, leaving 11 bases between them. The germline CDR1 and CDR2 sequences are SGHTA and FQGNSA. This CDR3 is CASSLLIGGELFF. The CDR3, as DNA: TGTGCCAGCAGCCTTTTAATAGGCGGGGAGCTGTTTTTT.